The next 25 T cell receptor beta chains were all read from a single sample in a study of identical twins. TCRdb ran MiXCR on the 5' RACE reads and lists one entry per CDR3 protein. This sample has 1.5 million to 2 million distinct CDR3 sequences, with roughly a third found just once. Sequencing used cord blood. The receptors originated from a newborn girl in good health.

In regard to this clonotype: One junction end does not reproduce the germline sequence, and a read error may be involved. The rearrangement joins TRBV27 to TRBJ1-2; 8 nucleotides line up with TRBD1. The CDR3 is made up of 14 amino acids. Germline lookup yields CDR1 MNHEY and CDR2 SMNVEV (reference sequence). The DNA for the CDR3 is TGTGCCAACAGTTTTCACCAGGGGGCAGATGGCTACACCTTC. This codes for CANSFHQGADGYTF.

The V and J genes are TRBV12-3 or TRBV12-4 and TRBJ2-3; a possible D gene is TRBD1 (6 bases). V dropped 5 bases and J dropped 6 bases, with 15 bases sitting between them. This CDR3 has 14 residues. CDR3 sequence: CASSTGNFLDTQYF. The CDR3 DNA follows: TGTGCCAGCAGTACAGGGAATTTCTTGGATACGCAGTATTTT.

This chain uses TRBV20-1 with TRBJ1-2; no clear D. Germline loops: CDR1 DFQATT, CDR2 SNEGSKA (reference sequence). This CDR3 has 11 amino acids. V was pared by 8 bases and J by 4 bases, with 11 bases between. CDR3 bases: TGCAGTCGGCCTTGGATCTATGGCTACACCTTC. Its translation is CSRPWIYGYTF.

The V and J genes are TRBV2 and TRBJ2-7; weak D call: TRBD2 (5 bases). The ends were cut back, 10 bases at V and 2 bases at J, with 15 bases in the middle. This CDR3 spans 13 amino acids. Germline CDR1 reads SNHLY; CDR2 reads FYNNEI. In nucleotides, the CDR3 is TGTGCCACAGCTAGTGACGGGACCTACGAGCAGTACTTC. This sequence encodes CATASDGTYEQYF.

V gene TRBV5-1 combines with J gene TRBJ2-4, with 7 bases matching TRBD2. This CDR3 is built from 19 residues. With V trimmed by 2 bases and J by 3 bases, 17 bases remained unmatched. Per the germline V gene, CDR1 is SGHRS and CDR2 is YFSETQ. The CDR3 protein is CASSLPSGTNGAHKNIQYF. CDR3 nucleotides: TGCGCCAGCAGCTTACCTAGCGGCACCAACGGGGCCCACAAAAACATTCAGTACTTC.

The chain links TRBV20-1 to TRBJ1-1, with no clear D. The CDR3 is 13 residues long. Looked up from germline, CDR1 is DFQATT and CDR2 is SNEGSKA (reference sequence). V lost 5 bases, J lost 4 bases, and 14 bases lay in between. The CDR3 nucleotides are TGCAGTGCTCGCCTGCTCGTGGGCACTGAAGCTTTCTTT. Translating gives CSARLLVGTEAFF.

V and J are TRBV2 and TRBJ2-7; weak D call: TRBD2 (6 bases). With 7 bases removed from V and 2 bases from J, the gap between germline ends came to 12 bases. Germline V gives CDR1 SNHLY, CDR2 FYNNEI. The CDR3 has 13 residues. The CDR3 loop is CASMGGPTYEQYF. The CDR3 DNA sequence: TGTGCCAGCATGGGAGGACCCACCTACGAGCAGTACTTC.

The CDR3 DNA reads TGCAGCTATCCGGGACAGTTAAGCTCCTACGAGCAGTACTTC. As protein: CSYPGQLSSYEQYF. The chain has TRBV20-1 and TRBJ2-7, with 7 bases matching TRBD1. CDR1 is DFQATT and CDR2 is SNEGSKA in the germline V gene (reference sequence). The CDR3 length is 14 residues.

This clonotype was counted a few times. The chain recombines TRBV4-1 with TRBJ1-1; TRBD1 agrees at 7 bases. The CDR3 is made up of 16 amino acids. Trimming cost V 3 bases and J 4 bases; bases outside gene matches: 11. Germline CDR1 MGHRA, CDR2 YSYEKL. CDR3 residues: CASSHPRSRGPTEAFF. CDR3 bases: TGCGCCAGCAGCCACCCAAGGAGTAGGGGGCCCACTGAAGCTTTCTTT.

This chain connects TRBV18 to TRBJ2-4; TRBD1 matches 11 bases. This CDR3 spans 16 amino acids. After removal of 3 bases from V and 6 bases from J, the junction contained 7 bases not matched to a gene. The germline CDR1 and CDR2 sequences are KGHSH and LQKENI. The CDR3 nucleotides are TGTGCCAGCTCACCGCGCACCGGGACAGGGGGAAACATTCAGTACTTC. Translating gives CASSPRTGTGGNIQYF.

This clonotype showed up many times. The V call is TRBV7-2, the J call TRBJ2-3; 7 nucleotides line up with TRBD2. The CDR3 is 16 residues long. The germline V gene has CDR1 SGHTA and CDR2 FQGNSA. The J segment lost 4 bases and the V segment lost 1 base, leaving 8 bases of the junction unmatched. The CDR3 protein is CASSLGLAVFADTQYF. The CDR3 DNA is TGTGCCAGCAGCTTAGGCCTAGCGGTATTCGCAGATACGCAGTATTTT.

The sample holds a few counts of this clonotype. The chain couples TRBV18 to TRBJ1-1; TRBD1 matches 7 bases. This CDR3 is built from 14 residues. Germline values: CDR1 KGHSH, CDR2 LQKENI. The ends lost 5 bases at V and 0 bases at J; junction bases unmatched: 3. The CDR3 reads CASSYQGVNTEAFF. CDR3 nucleotides: TGTGCCAGCTCATATCAGGGGGTGAACACTGAAGCTTTCTTT. The full variable domain, with the rest looked up from reference TRBV18 and TRBJ1-1, is NAGVMQNPRHLVRRRGQEARLRCSPMKGHSHVYWYRQLPEEGLKFMVYLQKENIIDESGMPKERFSAEFPKEGPSILRIQQVVRGDSAAYFCASSYQGVNTEAFFGQGTRLTVV.

V gene TRBV20-1 combines with J gene TRBJ2-7; no reliable D call. The length of the CDR3 is 12 residues. V gave up 0 bases and J gave up 5 bases, with 8 bases separating them. Germline values: CDR1 DFQATT, CDR2 SNEGSKA (reference sequence). CDR3 amino acids: CSARDRRDEQYF. CDR3 bases: TGCAGTGCTAGAGATAGGCGTGACGAGCAGTACTTC.

The rearrangement joins TRBV4-2 to TRBJ2-1; D perhaps matches TRBD2 (5 bases). V lost 5 bases and J lost 4, with 21 bases in between. CDR3 length: 17 residues. CDR1 and CDR2 (germline): LGHNA, YNFKEQ. The CDR3 sequence: CASSFSTRGFAYNEQFF. DNA of the CDR3: TGTGCCAGCAGCTTTTCTACCCGCGGGTTCGCATACAATGAGCAGTTCTTC.

Concerning this clonotype: The junction differs from germline at one of its ends, possibly a read error. This rearrangement joins TRBV6-1 to TRBJ1-4; D gene unclear. The CDR3 is 14 residues long. From germline, CDR1 is MNHNS and CDR2 SASEGT. CDR3 sequence: CTSKVEAANEKLFF. The CDR3 nucleotides read TGTACCAGCAAGGTGGAGGCAGCTAATGAAAAACTGTTTTTT.

The chain carries TRBV5-1 and TRBJ1-6, with 7 bases fitting TRBD1. CDR3 length: 16 amino acids. J gave up 0 bases and V 3 bases, and 3 bases lay outside the gene matches. CDR1 SGHRS and CDR2 YFSETQ come from the germline V gene. In DNA, the CDR3 is TGCGCCAGCAGCTCCGGACAGGCCTCCTATAATTCACCCCTCCACTTT. Its translation: CASSSGQASYNSPLHF.

This clonotype was picked up many times. One base away lies a much larger clone, so this may be a sequencing read error. The chain joins TRBV28 to TRBJ2-7, with TRBD1 identical over 8 bases. This CDR3 is built from 14 residues. From germline, CDR1 is MDHEN and CDR2 SYDVKM. The V gene end was trimmed by 3 bases and the J gene end by 2 bases; junction bases not matched to a gene: 3. The CDR3 DNA is TGTGCCAGCAGTTTGGGACAGGTGGCCTACGAGCAGTACTTC. This sequence encodes CASSLGQVAYEQYF.

The J gene is TRBJ2-3, the V gene TRBV6-1, with D uncertain. The CDR3 is made up of 13 amino acids. V lost 10 bases and J 10 bases, leaving 21 bases between the germline ends. In germline, CDR1 is MNHNS, CDR2 SASEGT. The CDR3 DNA reads TGTGCCACCACCTCCGTGCCCCGGGCTGCGCAGTATTTT. This codes for CATTSVPRAAQYF.

This clonotype appeared a few times. The chain carries TRBV24-1 and TRBJ1-2; 7 positions agree with TRBD1. J gave up 8 bases and V 10 bases, and 12 bases lay outside the gene matches. From germline, CDR1 is KGHDR and CDR2 SFDVKD. CDR3 length equals 13 residues. The CDR3 bases are TGTGCCACTCGAACCGACAGGGCGCCAGGCTACACCTTC. Translating it yields CATRTDRAPGYTF.

The chain uses TRBV7-2 and TRBJ2-3, with D uncertain. V dropped 6 bases and J dropped 1 base, with 14 bases sitting between them. This CDR3 spans 15 amino acids. The germline gives CDR1 SGHTA, CDR2 FQGNSA. CDR3 sequence: CASRIASGGTDTQYF. The CDR3 region has the DNA TGTGCCAGCAGAATCGCTAGTGGCGGCACAGATACGCAGTATTTT.

This chain joins TRBV7-2 and TRBJ1-3, with D maybe TRBD1 (6 bases). Germline CDR1 SGHTA, CDR2 FQGNSA. The CDR3 totals 16 residues. Trimming took off 4 bases at V and 0 bases at J, with 13 bases between the two ends. CDR3 sequence reads: CASSSQTGHSGNTIYF. DNA for the CDR3: TGTGCCAGCAGCTCGCAGACAGGACACTCTGGAAACACCATATATTTT.

This clonotype was observed a few times. The V and J genes are TRBV29-1 and TRBJ2-3, with 9 bases identical to TRBD2. The CDR3 is 13 residues long. Germline CDR1 SQVTM, CDR2 ANQGSEA. After removal of 4 bases from V and 1 base from J, the junction contained 0 bases not matched to a gene. The CDR3 nucleotides are TGCAGCGTTGGACTAGCGGGCACAGATACGCAGTATTTT. Translated: CSVGLAGTDTQYF.

The chain carries TRBV20-1 and TRBJ2-3; TRBD2 agrees at 11 bases. The CDR3 is made up of 17 amino acids. Germline values: CDR1 DFQATT, CDR2 SNEGSKA (reference sequence). The junction had 8 bases not matched to a gene; V was cut back by 3 bases and J by 0 bases. The CDR3 region has the DNA TGCAGTGCTAGCGCCGGGACTAGCGGTTCTAGCACAGATACGCAGTATTTT. It codes for CSASAGTSGSSTDTQYF.

V is TRBV6-5 and J is TRBJ2-7; 11 bases align to TRBD2. V shed 4 bases and J 2 bases; nucleotides not matched to a gene: 10. This CDR3 has 17 residues. Germline assignment: CDR1 MNHEY and CDR2 SVGAGI. The CDR3 region has the DNA TGTGCCAGCAGTTCTGTCGGACTAGCGGGCGCAACCTACGAGCAGTACTTC. Translating it yields CASSSVGLAGATYEQYF.

This CDR3 reads CASSVGLHASYEQYF. As DNA, the CDR3 is TGCGCCAGCAGCGTGGGACTCCATGCGTCCTACGAGCAGTACTTC. The rearrangement joins TRBV5-1 to TRBJ2-7; tentatively, D is TRBD2 (6 bases). The CDR3 loop spans 15 amino acids. Germline CDR1 reads SGHRS; CDR2 reads YFSETQ. V lost 4 bases and J 1 base, leaving 15 bases between the germline ends. The full variable domain, with the rest looked up from reference TRBV5-1 and TRBJ2-7, is KAGVTQTPRYLIKTRGQQVTLSCSPISGHRSVSWYQQTPGQGLQFLFEYFSETQRNKGNFPGRFSGRQFSNSRSEMNVSTLELGDSALYLCASSVGLHASYEQYFGPGTRLTVT.